This T cell receptor beta chain stems from a study of blood T cell repertoires in COVID-19. Study information: Acute-phase and convalescent COVID-19 samples originated in the United States, Italy and Spain. PBMCs, B-cell-depleted T cells, or T cells provided the cDNA or gDNA that made up the material.

V lost 2 bases and J lost 4, with 14 bases in between. The CDR3 sequence is 15 residues long. Germline V CDR1 and CDR2: SNHLY, FYNNEI. Original methodology: Cell counts per sample came from amplifying reference gene primers. Clones were sequenced by immunoSEQ multiplex PCR, and TCRdb holds only the in-frame ones, with some missing. V, J and clone size derive from that table, while D and trimming were established from the DNA sequence. The sample includes just over 85,000 clones, roughly nine tenths of them seen just once. This clonotype originated in a man aged 45-60 years with acute or convalescent COVID-19. Sequencing used peripheral blood. The gene calls are TRBV2 and TRBJ1-1; D is undetermined. CDR3 nucleotide sequence: TGTGCCAGCAGTGAACCAACGTCCCGAGTCACTGAAGCTTTCTTT. Translation: CASSEPTSRVTEAFF.